This entry lists 8 T cell receptor beta chains sequenced from one sample in a study of CD8 T cells in ankylosing spondylitis. Study-wide results and caveats: What seemed typical of ankylosing spondylitis blood was a TCR beta motif built from roughly eight highly homologous variants.

No antigen has been assigned to these receptors. TCRdb reanalysed the 5' RACE reads using MiXCR and keeps one entry per CDR3 protein. This sample carries around 450,000 distinct CDR3 sequences, roughly a quarter of them seen once, and the ten largest clones take approximately 1%. The specimen sequenced was blood, either unsorted or a sorted T cell fraction (not recorded which). The receptors stem from a male donor with ankylosing spondylitis.

The V call is TRBV9, the J call TRBJ2-2; TRBD1 aligns across 7 bases. This CDR3 region has 13 residues. The V gene's germline CDR1 is SGDLS and CDR2 YYNGEE. After removal of 3 bases from V and 9 bases from J, the junction contained 5 bases not matched to a gene. The CDR3 nucleotides read TGTGCCAGCAGCGCGGAGACAGGGCGGGAGCTGTTTTTT. Protein sequence: CASSAETGRELFF.

The chain has TRBV5-1 and TRBJ2-3; maybe TRBD2 (7 bases). From germline, CDR1 is SGHRS and CDR2 YFSETQ. The CDR3 runs 16 residues. V lost 1 base to trimming and J lost 5 bases, with 17 bases between them. The CDR3 reads CASSLWGGQGGDTQYF. For the CDR3, the DNA is TGCGCCAGCAGCTTGTGGGGGGGCCAGGGTGGAGATACGCAGTATTTT.

This clonotype was recorded a few times. V and J are TRBV24-1 and TRBJ2-1, with 9 nucleotides matching TRBD2. Germline-derived CDR1 and CDR2 are KGHDR and SFDVKD. Germline trimming cut 9 bases from V and 6 bases from J; bases unmatched to any gene: 5. This CDR3 has 13 residues. The CDR3 DNA is TGTGCCACCCGGACTAGCGCGAGCAATGAGCAGTTCTTC. Amino acid sequence: CATRTSASNEQFF.

This clonotype was picked up a small number of times. The chain has TRBV5-1 and TRBJ2-6; perhaps TRBD2 as D (5 bases). This CDR3 comprises 17 residues. The germline V gene encodes CDR1 SGHRS and CDR2 YFSETQ. Trimming shortened V by 1 base and J by 0 bases, and 11 bases separated the two germline ends. CDR3 loop: CASSLSLADSGANVLTF. DNA of the CDR3: TGCGCCAGCAGCTTGTCTCTAGCCGACTCTGGGGCCAACGTCCTGACTTTC.

The chain carries TRBV29-1 and TRBJ2-7, with 12 positions matching TRBD1. This CDR3 has 13 residues. The germline gives CDR1 SQVTM, CDR2 ANQGSEA. The V segment lost 4 bases and the J segment 7 bases; nucleotides outside the gene matches: 5. CDR3 residues: CSVAGTGGREQYV. In DNA form, the CDR3 reads TGCAGCGTTGCTGGGACAGGGGGCCGGGAGCAGTACGTC.

V usage is TRBV27 and J usage is TRBJ1-1; the match to TRBD1 covers 7 bases. Germline CDR1 MNHEY, CDR2 SMNVEV (reference sequence). The trim removed 4 bases at V and 4 bases at J, leaving 9 bases unmatched. The CDR3 loop spans 15 amino acids. This CDR3 reads CASSSQGGWSTEAFF. As DNA, the CDR3 is TGTGCCAGCAGTTCTCAGGGGGGGTGGAGCACTGAAGCTTTCTTT.

This clonotype was counted only a few times. The chain links TRBV20-1 to TRBJ2-1, with 13 bases fitting TRBD2. The CDR3 consists of 16 residues. CDR1 is DFQATT and CDR2 is SNEGSKA in the germline V gene (reference sequence). The J segment lost 7 bases and the V segment lost 2 bases, leaving 8 bases of the junction unmatched. DNA for the CDR3: TGCAGTGCTAGACCCCGGACTAGCGGGAGTAAAAATGAGCAGTTCTTC. It encodes CSARPRTSGSKNEQFF.

A few counts support this clonotype. The V and J genes are TRBV18 and TRBJ1-1; D possibly corresponds to TRBD1 (5 bases). The germline V and J ends were trimmed by 4 bases and 0 bases, with 12 bases remaining between them. Germline CDR1 reads KGHSH; CDR2 reads LQKENI. This CDR3 has 15 amino acids. The CDR3 DNA follows: TGTGCCAGCTCACTATCGGGACTCATGAACACTGAAGCTTTCTTT. Its translation: CASSLSGLMNTEAFF.